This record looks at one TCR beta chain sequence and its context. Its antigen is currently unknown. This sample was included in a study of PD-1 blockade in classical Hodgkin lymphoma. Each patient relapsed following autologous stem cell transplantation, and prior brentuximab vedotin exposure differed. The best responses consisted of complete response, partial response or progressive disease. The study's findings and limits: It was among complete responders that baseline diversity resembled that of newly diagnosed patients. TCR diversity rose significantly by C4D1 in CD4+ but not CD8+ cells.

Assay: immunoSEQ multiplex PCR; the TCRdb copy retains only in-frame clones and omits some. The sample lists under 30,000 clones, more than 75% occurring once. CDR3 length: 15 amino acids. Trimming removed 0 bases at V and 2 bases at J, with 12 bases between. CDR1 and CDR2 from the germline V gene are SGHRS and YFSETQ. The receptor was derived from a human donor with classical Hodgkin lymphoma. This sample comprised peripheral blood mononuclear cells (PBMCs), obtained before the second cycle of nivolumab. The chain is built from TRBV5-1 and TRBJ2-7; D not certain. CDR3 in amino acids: CASSLANLGTYEQYF. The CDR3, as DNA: TGCGCCAGCAGCTTGGCTAACCTGGGAACCTACGAGCAGTACTTC.